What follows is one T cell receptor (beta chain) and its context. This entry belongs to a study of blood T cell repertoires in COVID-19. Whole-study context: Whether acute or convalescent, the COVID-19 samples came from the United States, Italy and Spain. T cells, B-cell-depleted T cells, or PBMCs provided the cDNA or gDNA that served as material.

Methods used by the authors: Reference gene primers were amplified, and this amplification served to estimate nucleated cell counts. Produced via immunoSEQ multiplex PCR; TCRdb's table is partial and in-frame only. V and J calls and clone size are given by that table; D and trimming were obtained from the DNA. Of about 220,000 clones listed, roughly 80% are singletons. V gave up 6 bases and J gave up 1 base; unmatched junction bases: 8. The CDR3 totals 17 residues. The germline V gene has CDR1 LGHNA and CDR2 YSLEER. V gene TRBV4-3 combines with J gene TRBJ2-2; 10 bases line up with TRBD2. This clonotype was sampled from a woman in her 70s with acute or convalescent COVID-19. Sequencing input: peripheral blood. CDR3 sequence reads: CASSYNVAGGNTGELFF. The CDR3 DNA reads TGCGCCAGCAGTTATAACGTAGCGGGGGGGAACACCGGGGAGCTGTTTTTT.